The entry below gives a single T cell receptor beta chain sequence along with its context. This clone has just one count. Its specific antigen is unknown. Within one base of it there is no much larger clone, and no base qualities were kept. This entry comes from a study of OX40 agonist ivuxolimab in advanced cancers. General notes on the study: Ivuxolimab was an agonistic, fully human IgG2 monoclonal antibody directed against OX40 (CD134), a costimulatory receptor. Intravenous ivuxolimab was administered to patients every 2 weeks at six dose levels: 0.01, 0.1, 0.3, 1.5, 3 and 10 mg/kg. Among the 52 dose-escalation patients, about 19 had hepatocellular carcinoma, roughly 15 melanoma, 9 renal cell carcinoma and 9 head and neck cancer. The dose-escalation cohort was around 83% male with a mean age of about 65 years, ranging from roughly 23 to 90. Patients were allowed to have had prior anti-PD-1, anti-PD-L1 or anti-CTLA-4 therapy, and 40% to 45% of the dose-escalation patients had been treated with checkpoint inhibitors. Partial responses were achieved by three dose-escalation patients, of whom one had hepatocellular carcinoma and two had cutaneous melanoma. The purpose of peripheral TCRbeta sequencing was to test whether ivuxolimab changed TCR sequence diversity and led to clonal T-cell expansion. The paper reports the monotherapy dose-escalation portion (N of about 51 patients) of the phase I ivuxolimab trial. Points the paper makes about the study in general: Low levels of normalized T-cell clonal expansion were also seen in some nonresponding patients. In the 0.1-3.0 mg/kg groups, partial responders were among the patients with the lowest normalized peripheral clonal expansion, particularly in CD8+ T cells. Antigen specificity was not determined for the clonally expanded peripheral T cells. At doses of 0.1 to 3.0 mg/kg, clonal expansion of both CD4+ and CD8+ T cells in blood was seen between baseline and week 6. After ivuxolimab, CD8+ T cells had more expanded clones than CD4+ T cells on average.

Genomic DNA was isolated from the sorted cells so that the TCRbeta CDR3 region could be sequenced. The immunoSEQ Assay was used to sequence the TCRbeta CDR3 regions. Sourced from immuneACCESS, this table was stored by TCRdb with only in-frame sequences that have V and J called. A share of the clones is absent; for the studies checked, an unresolved V gene accounts for under half, and the remainder has no known explanation. This sample holds around 62,000 clones; around 80% were observed only once. Together, the top ten hold 1.5% to 2% of the sample. Patients with autoimmune disease history or receiving systemic immunosuppression were excluded from the trial. Peripheral blood for TCR sequencing was drawn from every dose cohort at baseline, at cycle 4 day 1 and at cycle 7 day 1. The samples were taken from a phase I, first-in-human, multicenter, open-label dose-escalation trial of ivuxolimab. Adults with locally advanced or metastatic melanoma, renal cell, hepatocellular, or head and neck squamous cell carcinoma were enrolled in the trial. Before TCR sequencing, CD4+ T cells and CD8+ T cells from peripheral blood were sorted into separate populations.

Sequenced here: CD4+ or CD8+ T cells sorted from blood, sampled in a trial of the OX40 agonist ivuxolimab. The clonotype originates from an adult with an advanced solid tumor such as melanoma, head and neck, liver or kidney cancer.

The CDR3: CASSLDGQTWVQYF. The base sequence is TGTGCCAGCAGCTTAGATGGACAGACCTGGGTGCAGTACTTC. This receptor chain uses TRBV7-2 and TRBJ2-7; a weak D assignment points to TRBD1 (6 bases agree). Trimming takes 1 base from V and 9 bases from J, and the germline ends sit 16 bases apart. Spanning cysteine to phenylalanine, the CDR3 consists of 14 amino acids. The entry retains the CDR3 DNA only, 42 bases that are in frame from base 1. CDR1 and CDR2 are read off the germline V gene as SGHTA and FQGNSA.